The 12 T cell receptor beta chains below all came from one sample that was sequenced in a study of cytomegalovirus exposure and HLA in healthy donors. Primers: 60 Vbeta forward and 13 Jbeta reverse. The repertoire was sequenced with immunoSEQ multiplex PCR; TCRdb's copy has only in-frame clones and lacks some. The table shows 140,000 to 150,000 clones, with 80% to 85% occurring only once. Sequencing was carried out using PBMCs. The source is a woman under 40 in good health and CMV-seronegative.

This chain uses TRBV7-2 with TRBJ2-7; a possible D gene is TRBD2 (5 bases). This CDR3 contains 16 residues. V shed 1 base and J shed 2 bases, with 15 bases lying between them. CDR1 SGHTA and CDR2 FQGNSA come from the germline V gene. CDR3 in DNA: TGTGCCAGCAGCTTAGTTGTCGGGGAAGGAACCTACGAGCAGTACTTC. This gives the protein CASSLVVGEGTYEQYF.

The chain has TRBV30 and TRBJ2-2; possible D gene TRBD2, 7 bases. Looked up from germline, CDR1 is GTSNPN and CDR2 is SVGIG (reference sequence). The CDR3 has 16 amino acids. Trimming removed 4 bases from V and 4 bases from J, with 19 bases in between. The chain's CDR3 is CAWNPAGARSTGELFF. Here the CDR3 DNA reads TGTGCCTGGAACCCGGCGGGGGCGCGTAGCACCGGGGAGCTGTTTTTT.

The chain uses TRBV27 and TRBJ1-6; no clear D gene. Germline CDR1 reads MNHEY; CDR2 reads SMNVEV (reference sequence). There are 14 residues in the CDR3. V was trimmed by 1 base and J by 7 bases, leaving 8 bases between them. The CDR3 loop reads CASSLFQQNSPLHF. The CDR3 nucleotides read TGTGCCAGCAGTTTATTCCAACAGAATTCACCCCTCCACTTT.

The CDR3 region has the DNA TGTGCCAGCAGTTCCCTCGGGACAGGGGGACCTAGCTCCTACAATGAGCAGTTCTTC. Residues: CASSSLGTGGPSSYNEQFF. The rearrangement joins TRBV27 to TRBJ2-1, with TRBD1 matching over 11 bases. The ends lost 4 bases at V and 0 bases at J; junction bases unmatched: 11. CDR1 is MNHEY and CDR2 is SMNVEV in the germline V gene (reference sequence). This CDR3 has 19 amino acids.

This clone has just one count. J is TRBJ2-1 and V is TRBV5-1; tentatively, D is TRBD2 (6 bases). The V and J ends lost 2 bases and 4 bases respectively, with 16 bases between them. Per the germline V gene, CDR1 is SGHRS and CDR2 is YFSETQ. This CDR3 has 16 residues. The CDR3 DNA follows: TGCGCCAGCAGCTTCAGTTCGGGGACTGGTTACAATGAGCAGTTCTTC. Protein product: CASSFSSGTGYNEQFF. Full variable domain (missing parts from reference TRBV5-1 and TRBJ2-1): KAGVTQTPRYLIKTRGQQVTLSCSPISGHRSVSWYQQTPGQGLQFLFEYFSETQRNKGNFPGRFSGRQFSNSRSEMNVSTLELGDSALYLCASSFSSGTGYNEQFFGPGTRLTVL.

This clone was picked up a small number of times. Sequence at one end of the junction differs from germline and may be a read error. The chain uses TRBV7-9 and TRBJ1-2, with TRBD1 as a possible D gene (6 bases). CDR3 length: 14 amino acids. Germline lookup yields CDR1 SEHNR and CDR2 FQNEAQ (reference sequence). The CDR3 region is CASILQGGLTGYTF. In nucleotides, the CDR3 is TGTGCCAGCATCTTACAGGGAGGCCTTACTGGCTACACCTTC.

V gene TRBV5-4 combines with J gene TRBJ2-3, with 9 bases fitting TRBD2. Germline V gene lookup returns CDR1 SGHNT and CDR2 YYREEE (reference sequence). The CDR3 has 16 amino acids. The trim removed 4 bases at V and 3 bases at J, leaving 9 bases unmatched. CDR3 residues: CASSGPKRGVTDTQYF. In DNA, the CDR3 is TGTGCCAGCAGCGGTCCGAAGCGGGGGGTGACAGATACGCAGTATTTT.

The V call is TRBV7-7, the J call TRBJ2-1, with D possibly matching TRBD2 (5 bases). The germline V gene has CDR1 SSHAT and CDR2 FNYEAQ (reference sequence). The CDR3 extends over 14 amino acids. The V end was cut by 5 bases, the J end by 3 bases, with 11 bases between. CDR3 protein: CASSRTSRYNEQFF. Written as DNA, the CDR3 is TGTGCCAGCAGCCGGACTTCACGCTACAATGAGCAGTTCTTC.

This clone was observed a handful of times. The genes are TRBV4-1 and TRBJ1-1, with a weak D call TRBD1 (5 bases). This CDR3 is 13 amino acids long. V gave up 8 bases and J gave up 2 bases, with 12 bases separating them. From germline, CDR1 is MGHRA and CDR2 YSYEKL. CDR3 in amino acids: CASGETANTEAFF. As DNA, the CDR3 is TGCGCCAGCGGAGAGACAGCCAACACTGAAGCTTTCTTT.

This clone appeared a few times. The CDR3 region is CASSEGLAGAGELFF. The CDR3 coding sequence is TGTGCCAGCAGTGAGGGACTAGCGGGAGCCGGGGAGCTGTTTTTT. V is TRBV6-1 and J is TRBJ2-2; 14 bases line up with TRBD2. This CDR3 region has 15 residues. Germline CDR1 MNHNS, CDR2 SASEGT. V trimming: 3 bases; J trimming: 6 bases; junction bases outside the gene matches: 0.

The J gene is TRBJ1-3, the V gene TRBV6-5, with D perhaps TRBD1 (5 bases). The ends were cut back, 8 bases at V and 4 bases at J, with 15 bases in the middle. The germline gives CDR1 MNHEY, CDR2 SVGAGI. The length of the CDR3 is 14 residues. The CDR3 loop reads CASRITRVGNTIYF. The CDR3 DNA reads as TGTGCCAGCCGAATAACCAGGGTGGGAAACACCATATATTTT.

A single count supports this clone. The V gene is TRBV28, the J gene TRBJ2-3; D may be TRBD2 (6 bases). This CDR3 region has 15 residues. The V end lost 3 bases, the J end lost 5 bases, and 15 bases lay between the germline ends. The germline CDR1 and CDR2 sequences are MDHEN and SYDVKM. CDR3 nucleotide sequence: TGTGCCAGCAGTTTTTACCGGGACTCATTAGATACGCAGTATTTT. Its protein is CASSFYRDSLDTQYF.